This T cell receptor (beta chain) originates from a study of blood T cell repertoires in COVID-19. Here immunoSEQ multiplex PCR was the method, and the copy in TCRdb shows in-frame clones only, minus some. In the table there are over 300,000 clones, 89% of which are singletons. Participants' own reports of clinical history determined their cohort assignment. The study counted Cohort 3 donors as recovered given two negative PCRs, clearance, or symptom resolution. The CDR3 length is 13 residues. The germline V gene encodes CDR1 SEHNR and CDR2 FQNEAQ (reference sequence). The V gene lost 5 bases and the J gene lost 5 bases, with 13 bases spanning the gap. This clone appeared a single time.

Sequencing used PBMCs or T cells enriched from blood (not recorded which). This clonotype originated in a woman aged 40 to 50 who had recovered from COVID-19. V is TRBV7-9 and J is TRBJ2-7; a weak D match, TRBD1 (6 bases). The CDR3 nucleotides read TGTGCCAGCAGCCCCCGGGACACCCACGAGCAGTACTTC. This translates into CASSPRDTHEQYF.